This T cell receptor beta chain was retrieved from a study of Ad26.COV2.S vaccination and SARS-CoV-2 variants. The repertoire was sequenced with immunoSEQ multiplex PCR; TCRdb's copy has only in-frame clones and lacks some. The table records about 480,000 clones, 87% of them present only once. General study findings and limits: The study found similar non-spike TCR breadth in vaccine and placebo recipients.

With regard to this clone: Its specificity is not known. The same CDR3 also results from other DNA sequences found in this sample.

Trimming shortened V by 3 bases and J by 1 base, and 7 bases separated the two germline ends. This CDR3 comprises 14 residues. In germline, CDR1 is SGHTA, CDR2 FQGNSA. Treatment of the sample: some 20 received Ad26.COV2.S at low or high dose, single or two shots; a few received placebo; per-sample allocation not given. Day 63 after the first injection of vaccine or placebo was the sampling time. The source material was peripheral blood, sampled in a trial of Ad26.COV2.S vaccine versus placebo. The clonotype comes from a person between 18 and 65 years old who received the Ad26.COV2.S COVID-19 vaccine or a placebo. V usage is TRBV7-2 and J usage is TRBJ1-3; D is perhaps TRBD1 (5 bases). The CDR3 DNA is TGTGCCAGCAGCTTTGGGGGGTCTGGAAACACCATATATTTT. Encoded protein: CASSFGGSGNTIYF.